This TCR beta chain came from a study of cytomegalovirus exposure and HLA in healthy donors. The PCR made use of 60 Vbeta and 13 Jbeta primers. Original methodology: The count from a later analysis was some 83 million unique TCR beta chains, some 11 million of them shared. Sequencing used immunoSEQ multiplex PCR; TCRdb keeps in-frame clones, though not all of them. Clone size and the V and J calls come from that table; the DNA yielded D and trimming. The sample holds roughly 150,000 clones, 70% to 80% seen once. Turning to this clone: The target antigen is unknown. This sample includes further DNA sequences coding for the same CDR3.

CDR3 size: 13 residues. Germline values: CDR1 MNHEY, CDR2 SVGAGI. Trimming cost V 9 bases and J 0 bases, with 9 bases left between them. The study, taken as a whole, reports: A few of the chains that were CMV-associated were confirmed in vitro to be specific for CMV antigens. For most TCR beta V segments, an earlier analysis put the productive rate at about 90% or about 30% of the time.

The TCR was taken from a woman between 35 and 50 years old in good health and CMV-seronegative. The sample comprised PBMCs. The chain combines TRBV6-5 with TRBJ2-1; D remains ambiguous. The CDR3 bases are TGTGCCAGTAGCCCGAGCTCCTACAATGAGCAGTTCTTC. Amino acid sequence: CASSPSSYNEQFF.